This record concerns one T cell receptor (beta chain) sequence. In the original processing: Amplified reference gene primers provided the basis for estimating nucleated cell counts. Method: immunoSEQ multiplex PCR; TCRdb's copy keeps in-frame clones and lacks some. Clone size and the V and J calls come from that table; the DNA yielded D and trimming. The table lists roughly 52,000 clones, around 90% of them singletons, with over 15% in the top ten. Germline CDR1 and CDR2: SGHRS and YFSETQ. Trimming took 0 bases from V and 7 from J, leaving 20 bases between them. CDR3 length: 18 residues. This sample stems from a study of blood T cell repertoires in COVID-19. Study-level background: Collection of acute and convalescent COVID-19 samples took place in the United States, Italy and Spain. T cells, B-cell-depleted T cells, or PBMCs provided the cDNA or gDNA that served as material.

The chain links TRBV5-1 to TRBJ1-6, with a tentative D call TRBD1 (5 bases). The clonotype originates from a human donor in a cohort sampled during active COVID-19. The sample comprised peripheral blood. In DNA form, the CDR3 reads TGCGCCAGCAGCTTGGAGGCAGGGCCCACGGTGGGGAATTCACCCCTCCACTTT. The encoded protein is CASSLEAGPTVGNSPLHF.